This T cell receptor beta chain was identified in a study of T-cell reconstitution after alpha-beta-depleted transplantation in children. The study's findings and limits: Surviving recipient T cells and thymic progenitors underlay high day-60 TCRbeta diversity in some patients.

In regard to this clonotype: Its antigen is unknown. One end of the junction varies from germline; a read error may be responsible.

As it was prepared, the TCRbeta library received unique molecular identifiers. TCRdb called the PCR reads again in MiXCR, with one record for every CDR3 protein. The table records roughly 100,000 distinct CDR3 sequences, approximately 8% of them present only once. CDR3 length equals 15 residues. The genes are TRBV5-3 and TRBJ2-1, with D perhaps being TRBD1 or TRBD2 (6 bases each). TRBV5-3 is recorded as an ORF, its role being uncertain. The TCR comes from a boy between 2 and 10 years old with acute lymphoblastic leukemia, due to receive a stem cell transplant. The material sequenced was PBMCs, taken before TCRalphabeta/CD19-depleted stem cell transplant. In DNA, the CDR3 is TGTGCCAGGAGCTTGGGGGGCACTAGGAATACTGAGCAGTTCTTC. Amino acid sequence: CARSLGGTRNTEQFF.